The 9 T cell receptor beta chains given below trace back to one sample, sequenced in a study of blood T cell repertoires in COVID-19. Generated by immunoSEQ multiplex PCR, the TCRdb table keeps only in-frame clones and is missing some. This sample carries approximately 150,000 clones, roughly 84% of them seen once, and the ten largest clones take 3% to 4%. The sequencing input was PBMCs or T cells enriched from blood (not recorded which). The receptors derive from a man aged 45-65 years in a cohort exposed to, infected with or recovered from COVID-19 (not recorded which).

CDR3: CAISEFLSGNYNEQFF. CDR3 coding DNA: TGTGCCATCAGTGAGTTCCTTAGCGGAAATTACAATGAGCAGTTCTTC. J is TRBJ2-1 and V is TRBV10-3, with D possibly TRBD2 on 6 matching bases. Looked up from germline, CDR1 is ENHRY and CDR2 is SYGVKD. The CDR3 contains 16 residues. The V and J ends lost 1 base and 4 bases respectively, with 14 bases between them.

The table lists this clone with a few counts. The sample holds other DNA sequences that translate to the same CDR3. The chain joins TRBV7-9 to TRBJ1-5, with 8 bases matching TRBD1. Germline trimming cut 5 bases from V and 4 bases from J; bases unmatched to any gene: 4. The germline CDR1 and CDR2 sequences are SEHNR and FQNEAQ (reference sequence). The CDR3 loop spans 14 amino acids. The CDR3 bases are TGTGCCAGCAGCCCCGGGACAGGAAATCAGCCCCAGCATTTT. It encodes CASSPGTGNQPQHF. Full variable domain (remainder filled in from reference TRBV7-9 and TRBJ1-5): DTGVSQNPRHKITKRGQNVTFRCDPISEHNRLYWYRQTLGQGPEFLTYFQNEAQLEKSRLLSDRFSAERPKGSFSTLEIQRTEQGDSAMYLCASSPGTGNQPQHFGDGTRLSIL.

J is TRBJ2-3 and V is TRBV18; tentatively, D is TRBD2 (7 bases). The CDR3 is 15 amino acids. Germline lookup yields CDR1 KGHSH and CDR2 LQKENI. V lost 6 bases, J lost 4 bases, and 17 bases lay in between. In DNA, the CDR3 is TGTGCCAGCTCCCGGAGGGGGGAGGGCCCAGATACGCAGTATTTT. Amino acids: CASSRRGEGPDTQYF.

The sample holds one count of this clone. The chain joins TRBV2 to TRBJ2-5; possibly TRBD2 for D (5 bases). The germline V gene encodes CDR1 SNHLY and CDR2 FYNNEI. CDR3 length equals 13 residues. V was shortened by 7 bases and J by 1 base, with 10 bases between the two germline ends. The DNA of the CDR3 is TGTGCCAGCAATTCGGGAACCCAAGAGACCCAGTACTTC. Translation gives CASNSGTQETQYF.

The chain links TRBV5-1 to TRBJ1-3; the D gene is possibly TRBD1 (5 bases). The germline V gene has CDR1 SGHRS and CDR2 YFSETQ. The CDR3 is 16 amino acids. V lost 4 bases, J lost 0 bases, and 14 bases lay in between. Here the CDR3 reads CASSPSEGVSGNTIYF. The CDR3 DNA reads as TGCGCCAGCAGCCCATCTGAAGGGGTCTCTGGAAACACCATATATTTT.

This clone has just a few counts. The DNA for the CDR3 is TGTGCCAGCAGTGAACGGAGCTCTGGGGCCAACGTCCTGACTTTC. Encoded protein: CASSERSSGANVLTF. The chain employs TRBV6-1 and TRBJ2-6, with D unresolved. The germline V gene encodes CDR1 MNHNS and CDR2 SASEGT. This CDR3 comprises 15 residues. V dropped 2 bases and J dropped 0 bases, with 5 bases sitting between them.

The gene calls are TRBV5-1 and TRBJ1-2, with 10 bases fitting TRBD1. Germline loops: CDR1 SGHRS, CDR2 YFSETQ. The CDR3 consists of 14 residues. After removal of 5 bases from V and 8 bases from J, the junction contained 9 bases not matched to a gene. The CDR3: CASRIVGTGVGYTF. The CDR3 nucleotides are TGCGCCAGCAGGATCGTCGGGACAGGGGTGGGCTACACCTTC.

This clone was seen a handful of times. The chain combines TRBV7-6 with TRBJ2-7, with D tentatively TRBD1 (6 bases). V was trimmed by 5 bases and J by 3 bases, leaving 17 bases between them. Germline V gene data show CDR1 as SGHVS and CDR2 as FNYEAQ. This CDR3 spans 15 amino acids. CDR3 bases: TGTGCCAGCAGCCAACAGGGAATAGGTGGCTACGAGCAGTACTTC. Its translation is CASSQQGIGGYEQYF. Variable domain in full (rest from reference TRBV7-6 and TRBJ2-7): GAGVSQSPRYKVTKRGQDVALRCDPISGHVSLYWYRQALGQGPEFLTYFNYEAQQDKSGLPNDRFSAERPEGSISTLTIQRTEQRDSAMYRCASSQQGIGGYEQYFGPGTRLTVT.

The chain is built from TRBV30 and TRBJ1-1; 11 bases are a match to TRBD1. The CDR3 has 12 residues. After removal of 5 bases from V and 4 bases from J, the junction contained 0 bases not matched to a gene. Germline CDR1 GTSNPN, CDR2 SVGIG (reference sequence). CDR3: CAWGQGATEAFF. The DNA of the CDR3 is TGTGCCTGGGGACAGGGGGCCACTGAAGCTTTCTTT.